The 8 T cell receptor beta chains below were found in one sample sequenced in a study of blood T cell repertoires in COVID-19. Only in-frame clones appear in the TCRdb table, and some are missing; sequencing was by immunoSEQ multiplex PCR. This sample has a few hundred thousand clones, with 85% found just once. Sequencing input: PBMCs or T cells enriched from blood (not recorded which). The receptors derive from a man aged 35 to 55 who had recovered from COVID-19.

The rearrangement joins TRBV7-9 to TRBJ2-3, with D tentatively TRBD2 (5 bases). CDR3 length: 13 amino acids. Trimming removed 5 bases from V and 6 bases from J, with 12 bases in between. Germline V lookup: CDR1 SEHNR, CDR2 FQNEAQ (reference sequence). The chain's CDR3 is CASSPVVADTQYF. CDR3 nucleotides: TGTGCCAGCAGCCCAGTGGTAGCGGATACGCAGTATTTT.

This chain connects TRBV27 to TRBJ2-3; TRBD1 matches 9 bases. V was pared by 5 bases and J by 4 bases, with 10 bases of the junction left unmatched. The CDR3 has 16 residues. The germline V gene has CDR1 MNHEY and CDR2 SMNVEV (reference sequence). CDR3 DNA sequence: TGTGCCAGCAGTGGCCTACCGGGACAGGGTCCAGATACGCAGTATTTT. It encodes CASSGLPGQGPDTQYF.

V usage is TRBV2 and J usage is TRBJ1-1; D gene uncertain. The V end was cut by 4 bases, the J end by 2 bases, with 17 bases between. CDR1 is SNHLY, CDR2 FYNNEI, per germline. CDR3 length: 16 residues. The CDR3 here is CASSAQPQFANTEAFF. In DNA, the CDR3 is TGTGCCAGCAGTGCCCAACCCCAGTTTGCTAACACTGAAGCTTTCTTT.

The V gene is TRBV4-1, the J gene TRBJ2-1, with D perhaps TRBD2 (6 bases). V was pared by 5 bases and J by 6 bases, with 11 bases between. CDR3 length: 13 amino acids. From germline, CDR1 is MGHRA and CDR2 YSYEKL. The CDR3 reads CASSLTGANEQFF. CDR3 in DNA: TGCGCCAGCAGCTTGACGGGAGCCAATGAGCAGTTCTTC.

This chain connects TRBV7-9 to TRBJ2-7; D gene unclear. V lost 4 bases, J lost 6 bases, and 7 bases lay in between. The CDR3 is made up of 11 amino acids. CDR1 is SEHNR and CDR2 is FQNEAQ in the germline V gene (reference sequence). This chain's CDR3 is CASSSISEQYF. Written as DNA, the CDR3 is TGTGCCAGCAGCTCGATCAGCGAGCAGTACTTC.

The rearrangement uses TRBV29-1 and TRBJ2-2; maybe TRBD2 (6 bases). V gave up 5 bases and J gave up 3 bases, with 13 bases separating them. Germline V gene lookup returns CDR1 SQVTM and CDR2 ANQGSEA. This CDR3 region has 14 residues. CDR3 sequence reads: CSVRVGGYTGELFF. CDR3 nucleotide sequence: TGCAGCGTTCGTGTCGGGGGATACACCGGGGAGCTGTTTTTT.

V gene TRBV11-1 combines with J gene TRBJ2-1, with 10 bases matching TRBD2. V was clipped by 7 bases and J by 5 bases; unmatched bases: 8. This CDR3 is built from 15 residues. Germline CDR1 and CDR2: SGHAT and FQDESV (reference sequence). The CDR3 loop reads CASTPESGRDNEQFF. CDR3 coding DNA: TGTGCCAGCACCCCGGAGAGCGGGAGGGACAATGAGCAGTTCTTC. Variable domain in full (rest from reference TRBV11-1 and TRBJ2-1): EAEVAQSPRYKITEKSQAVAFWCDPISGHATLYWYRQILGQGPELLVQFQDESVVDDSQLPKDRFSAERLKGVDSTLKIQPAELGDSAMYLCASTPESGRDNEQFFGPGTRLTVL.

The V gene is TRBV29-1, the J gene TRBJ1-1; 7 bases fit TRBD1. Germline CDR1 and CDR2: SQVTM and ANQGSEA. J gave up 0 bases and V 5 bases, and 9 bases lay outside the gene matches. The CDR3 loop spans 15 amino acids. The CDR3 spells CSVYGWTGLNTEAFF. The CDR3 bases are TGCAGCGTTTACGGGTGGACAGGCCTGAACACTGAAGCTTTCTTT. Combining the CDR3 with reference TRBV29-1 and TRBJ1-1 gives the whole variable domain SAVISQKPSRDICQRGTSLTIQCQVDSQVTMMFWYRQQPGQSLTLIATANQGSEATYESGFVIDKFPISRPNLTFSTLTVSNMSPEDSSIYLCSVYGWTGLNTEAFFGQGTRLTVV.